This T cell receptor (beta chain) appears in the sequencing data of a study of T cell changes during pregnancy in multiple sclerosis. The repertoire was sequenced with immunoSEQ multiplex PCR; TCRdb's copy has only in-frame clones and lacks some. The sample lists tens of thousands of clones, just over 90% seen once, with roughly 2% in the top ten. This CDR3 contains 15 residues. Looked up from germline, CDR1 is MRHNA and CDR2 is SNTAGT. The V gene lost 2 bases and the J gene lost 0 bases, with 5 bases spanning the gap. The TCR originated in a female donor in good health, enrolled as a control in a pregnancy study. The chain joins TRBV6-4 to TRBJ2-6; D call uncertain. Sample: peripheral blood, taken in the first trimester of pregnancy. In nucleotides, the CDR3 is TGTGCCAGCAGTGACCCCCGCTCTGGGGCCAACGTCCTGACTTTC. This gives the protein CASSDPRSGANVLTF.